Below, 18 T cell receptor beta chains from the same sample are listed, as sequenced in a study of beta chain features in type 1 diabetes. The whole isolated RNA underwent reverse transcription, so sequencing captured expressed TCRB transcripts. This table comes from immunoSEQ multiplex PCR, and its TCRdb copy is limited to in-frame clones, with some not included. The sample includes hundreds of thousands of clones, around 13% of them seen just once. Sequencing used central memory CD4+ T cells from blood. The receptor set was obtained from a man younger than 45 in good health.

This clone was seen only a few times. The chain recombines TRBV10-3 with TRBJ1-2; the D is unclear. V gave up 4 bases and J gave up 2 bases, with 5 bases separating them. This CDR3 is built from 12 residues. Germline V gene sequence: CDR1 ENHRY, CDR2 SYGVKD. CDR3 coding DNA: TGTGCCATCAGTGCTGTAAACTATGGCTACACCTTC. It specifies CAISAVNYGYTF.

This clone was counted a few times. This chain uses TRBV29-1 with TRBJ1-1, with a tentative D call TRBD1 (6 bases). The CDR3 has 14 residues. V lost 6 bases, J lost 3 bases, and 17 bases lay in between. Germline V lookup: CDR1 SQVTM, CDR2 ANQGSEA. The chain's CDR3 is CSVRMGGSDTEAFF. CDR3 bases: TGCAGCGTCCGAATGGGGGGCTCAGACACTGAAGCTTTCTTT.

This clone appeared a few times. The J gene is TRBJ2-5, the V gene TRBV2; unclear D gene. Germline values: CDR1 SNHLY, CDR2 FYNNEI. This CDR3 is built from 15 residues. Trimming stripped 0 bases from V and 1 base from J, with 9 bases between. CDR3 loop: CASSEALSLQETQYF. CDR3 nucleotide sequence: TGTGCCAGCAGTGAAGCGTTGAGCCTCCAAGAGACCCAGTACTTC.

V is TRBV6-5 and J is TRBJ1-1; D uncertain. Per germline, CDR1 MNHEY and CDR2 SVGAGI. V was pared by 3 bases and J by 0 bases, with 14 bases between. The CDR3 consists of 16 residues. CDR3 DNA: TGTGCCAGCAGTTATGGTGCGGCTTCTCTGAACACTGAAGCTTTCTTT. It codes for CASSYGAASLNTEAFF.

This clone was seen only a few times. The chain recombines TRBV7-2 with TRBJ2-7; no clear D. V was cut by 5 bases and J by 0 bases, with 17 bases left in between. Germline V gives CDR1 SGHTA, CDR2 FQGNSA. The CDR3 contains 16 residues. The CDR3 DNA reads as TGTGCCAGCAGCCACGTCAGCACAGACCGCTCCTACGAGCAGTACTTC. Its translation: CASSHVSTDRSYEQYF.

V usage is TRBV6-5 and J usage is TRBJ2-2; D not resolved. Trimming removed 5 bases at V and 3 bases at J, with 13 bases between. Germline V gene data show CDR1 as MNHEY and CDR2 as SVGAGI. This CDR3 comprises 15 residues. CDR3 protein: CASSPRRFDTGELFF. The CDR3 bases are TGTGCCAGCAGTCCGCGTCGTTTCGACACCGGGGAGCTGTTTTTT.

The table lists this clone with a few counts. This sequence joins TRBV7-9 and TRBJ2-1; D call uncertain. Trimming pared 3 bases from V and 7 bases from J, leaving 7 bases between. From germline, CDR1 is SEHNR and CDR2 FQNEAQ (reference sequence). The CDR3 totals 12 residues. The CDR3 DNA follows: TGTGCCAGCAGCTTCATCACAAATGAGCAGTTCTTC. This codes for CASSFITNEQFF.

CDR3 sequence: CASTTDADEAFF. Written as DNA, the CDR3 is TGTGCCAGCACGACCGACGCCGATGAAGCTTTCTTT. V and J are TRBV2 and TRBJ1-1; the D is unclear. The CDR3 runs 12 residues. Trimming took 7 bases from V and 7 from J, leaving 13 bases between them. Per the germline V gene, CDR1 is SNHLY and CDR2 is FYNNEI. The entire variable domain, with the rest obtained from reference TRBV2 and TRBJ1-1, is as follows: EPEVTQTPSHQVTQMGQEVILRCVPISNHLYFYWYRQILGQKVEFLVSFYNNEISEKSEIFDDQFSVERPDGSNFTLKIRSTKLEDSAMYFCASTTDADEAFFGQGTRLTVV.

This clone was counted a few times. The chain joins TRBV2 to TRBJ2-5; 8 bases agree with TRBD2. CDR1 is SNHLY, CDR2 FYNNEI, per germline. This CDR3 is built from 14 residues. V gave up 1 base and J gave up 7 bases; unmatched junction bases: 5. Written as DNA, the CDR3 is TGTGCCAGCAGTGAAGTAGTAAGCGGGGGGACCCAGTACTTC. Translating gives CASSEVVSGGTQYF.

V and J are TRBV5-5 and TRBJ1-6, with TRBD1 identical over 10 bases. V lost 0 bases to trimming and J lost 10 bases; unmatched junction nucleotides: 4. The CDR3 runs to 15 residues. The germline V gene encodes CDR1 SGHKS and CDR2 YYEKEE (reference sequence). CDR3 in amino acids: CASSLAGTGDSPLHF. CDR3 nucleotide sequence: TGTGCCAGCAGCTTGGCGGGGACAGGGGACTCACCCCTCCACTTT.

The chain uses TRBV30 and TRBJ1-4; D remains unclear. The ends were cut back, 7 bases at V and 6 bases at J, with 12 bases in the middle. This CDR3 has 12 amino acids. The germline CDR1 and CDR2 sequences are GTSNPN and SVGIG (reference sequence). In DNA form, the CDR3 reads TGTGCCTTGGACCGTTTCGATGAAAAACTGTTTTTT. It translates to CALDRFDEKLFF.

This sequence joins TRBV6-5 and TRBJ2-4; tentatively, D is TRBD1 (6 bases). The V end lost 5 bases, the J end lost 9 bases, and 14 bases lay between the germline ends. CDR1 and CDR2 from the germline V gene are MNHEY and SVGAGI. CDR3 length: 13 residues. CDR3 DNA: TGTGCCAGCAGTCAGGACAGATCGGGCATTCAGTACTTC. Its translation: CASSQDRSGIQYF.

Written as DNA, the CDR3 is TGTGCCAGCAATGTAGACAGTAATTCACCCCTCCACTTT. Its translation is CASNVDSNSPLHF. The V gene is TRBV6-1, the J gene TRBJ1-6; possible D gene TRBD1, 5 bases. Germline V CDR1 and CDR2: MNHNS, SASEGT. Trimming shortened V by 7 bases and J by 6 bases, and 10 bases separated the two germline ends. The length of the CDR3 is 13 residues.

The chain has TRBV4-3 and TRBJ1-3; TRBD1 might be the D (5 bases). In germline, CDR1 is LGHNA, CDR2 YSLEER. Trimming removed 8 bases from V and 0 bases from J, with 14 bases in between. The CDR3 length is 15 residues. Written as DNA, the CDR3 is TGCGCCAGCGGGGACGATCCCAACTCTGGAAACACCATATATTTT. Protein sequence: CASGDDPNSGNTIYF.

This rearrangement joins TRBV5-1 to TRBJ1-1; 8 bases agree with TRBD1. This CDR3 is 13 amino acids long. V shed 3 bases and J 3 bases; nucleotides not matched to a gene: 1. The germline CDR1 and CDR2 sequences are SGHRS and YFSETQ. CDR3 coding DNA: TGCGCCAGCAGCTCGGGACAGGACACTGAAGCTTTCTTT. It specifies CASSSGQDTEAFF.

This clone was detected many times. The chain joins TRBV9 to TRBJ2-7; 8 nucleotides line up with TRBD2. In germline, CDR1 is SGDLS, CDR2 YYNGEE. Trimming at V came to 2 bases and at J to 7 bases, leaving 8 bases not matched to a gene. The CDR3 loop spans 14 amino acids. The DNA for the CDR3 is TGTGCCAGCAGCGTCGGGACTAGGGGAGGTGAGCAGTACTTC. This codes for CASSVGTRGGEQYF.

This clone was observed a few times. The J gene is TRBJ2-3, the V gene TRBV11-2; the match to TRBD2 covers 8 bases. The CDR3 length is 15 residues. Germline loops: CDR1 SGHAT, CDR2 FQNNGV. Trimming cost V 6 bases and J 8 bases; bases outside gene matches: 13. CDR3 in amino acids: CASSQLAVLWRTQYF. The CDR3 DNA follows: TGTGCCAGCAGTCAACTAGCGGTGCTCTGGCGTACGCAGTATTTT.

The rearrangement links TRBV7-2 to TRBJ2-6, with a tentative D call TRBD2 (7 bases). Deletions cut 2 bases from V and 2 bases from J, with 16 bases between. The CDR3 is 18 amino acids. Germline V gives CDR1 SGHTA, CDR2 FQGNSA. The CDR3 nucleotides read TGTGCCAGCAGCTTAAGAAGTAGGGGGGGCACTGGGGCCAACGTCCTGACTTTC. This codes for CASSLRSRGGTGANVLTF. The entire variable domain, with the rest obtained from reference TRBV7-2 and TRBJ2-6, is as follows: GAGVSQSPSNKVTEKGKDVELRCDPISGHTALYWYRQSLGQGLEFLIYFQGNSAPDKSGLPSDRFSAERTGGSVSTLTIQRTQQEDSAVYLCASSLRSRGGTGANVLTFGAGSRLTVL.